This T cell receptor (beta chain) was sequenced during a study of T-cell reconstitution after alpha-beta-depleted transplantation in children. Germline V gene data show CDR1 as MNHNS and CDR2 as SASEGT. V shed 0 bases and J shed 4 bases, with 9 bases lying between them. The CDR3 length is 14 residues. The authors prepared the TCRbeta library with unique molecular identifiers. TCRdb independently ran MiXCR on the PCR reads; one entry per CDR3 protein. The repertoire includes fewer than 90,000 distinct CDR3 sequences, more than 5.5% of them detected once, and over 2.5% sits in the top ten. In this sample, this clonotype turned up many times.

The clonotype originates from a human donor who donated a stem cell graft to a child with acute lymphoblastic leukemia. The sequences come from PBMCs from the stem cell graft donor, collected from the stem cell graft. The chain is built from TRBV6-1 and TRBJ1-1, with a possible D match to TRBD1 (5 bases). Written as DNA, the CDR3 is TGTGCCAGCAGTGAAGCGGGGGGGACCACTGAAGCTTTCTTT. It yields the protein CASSEAGGTTEAFF.